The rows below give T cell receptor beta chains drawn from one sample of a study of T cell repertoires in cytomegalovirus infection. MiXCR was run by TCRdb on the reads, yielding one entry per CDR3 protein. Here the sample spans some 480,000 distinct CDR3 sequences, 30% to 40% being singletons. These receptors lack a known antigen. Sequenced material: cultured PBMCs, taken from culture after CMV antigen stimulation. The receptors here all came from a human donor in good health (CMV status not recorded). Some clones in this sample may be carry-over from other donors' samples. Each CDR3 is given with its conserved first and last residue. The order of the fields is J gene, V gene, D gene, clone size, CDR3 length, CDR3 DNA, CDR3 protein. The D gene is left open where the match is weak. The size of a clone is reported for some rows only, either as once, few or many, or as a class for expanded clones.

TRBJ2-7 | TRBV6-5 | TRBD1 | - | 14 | TGTGCCAGCAGTTCTGACAGGGGGAGCCTCGAGCAGTACTTC | CASSSDRGSLEQYF
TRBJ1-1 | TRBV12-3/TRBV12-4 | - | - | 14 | TGTGCCAGCAGTTTAGGGCAGGCGGGGGCTGAAGCTTTCTTT | CASSLGQAGAEAFF
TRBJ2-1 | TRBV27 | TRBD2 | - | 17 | TGTGCCAGCAGTGCGCCGTCTAGCGGGAGCTCCTACAATGAGCAGTTCTTC | CASSAPSSGSSYNEQFF
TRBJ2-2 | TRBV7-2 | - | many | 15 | TGTGCCAGCAGCTTAGAGGGAACAGGCACCGGGGAGCTGTTTTTT | CASSLEGTGTGELFF
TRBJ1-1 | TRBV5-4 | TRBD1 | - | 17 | TGTGCCAGCAGCGAGGGGGACAGGCGGTTTGAGAACACTGAAGCTTTCTTT | CASSEGDRRFENTEAFF
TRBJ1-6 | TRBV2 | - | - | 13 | TGTGCCAGCATCGTGGACAGCGGTTCACCCCTCCACTTT | CASIVDSGSPLHF
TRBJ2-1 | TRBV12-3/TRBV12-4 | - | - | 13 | TGTGCCAGCAGTGGACTCCGCCTCAATGAGCAGTTCTTC | CASSGLRLNEQFF
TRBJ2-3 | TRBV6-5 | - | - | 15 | TGTGCCAGCAGGCAGACGGGGGGCGGCACAGATACGCAGTATTTT | CASRQTGGGTDTQYF
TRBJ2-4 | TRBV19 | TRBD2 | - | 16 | TGTGCCAGTAGTATAGTTCTAGCGGGAGCCAAAAACATTCAGTACTTC | CASSIVLAGAKNIQYF
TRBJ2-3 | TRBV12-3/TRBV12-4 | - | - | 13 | TGTGCCAGCAGTTTCCCCGGCGCAGATACGCAGTATTTT | CASSFPGADTQYF
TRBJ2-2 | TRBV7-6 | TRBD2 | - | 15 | TGTGCCAGCAGCAAACTAGCGGGAGGCGGCGGGGAGCTGTTTTTT | CASSKLAGGGGELFF
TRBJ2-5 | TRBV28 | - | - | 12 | TGTGCCAGCAGTCGGCAGGAAGAGACCCAGTACTTC | CASSRQEETQYF
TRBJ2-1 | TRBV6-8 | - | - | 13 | TGTGCCAGCAGGCGGGACATGTACAATGAGCAGTTCTTC | CASRRDMYNEQFF
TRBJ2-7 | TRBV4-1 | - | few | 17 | TGCGCCAGCAGCCAGGACCCGCTGAGCGGTCGCTCCTACGAGCAGTACTTC | CASSQDPLSGRSYEQYF
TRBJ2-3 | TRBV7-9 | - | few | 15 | TGTGCCAGCCCGGCGGGTACTTCGAACACAGATACGCAGTATTTT | CASPAGTSNTDTQYF
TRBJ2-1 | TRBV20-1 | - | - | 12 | TGCAGTGCTGTAACACTAGGCAATGAGCAGTTCTTC | CSAVTLGNEQFF
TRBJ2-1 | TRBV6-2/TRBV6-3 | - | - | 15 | TGTGCCAGCAGAACCGGGGGAGAAGGCTACAATGAGCAGTTCTTC | CASRTGGEGYNEQFF
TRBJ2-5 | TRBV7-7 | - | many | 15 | TGTGCCAGCAGCTTAGGCGGCCCGATCCAAGAGACCCAGTACTTC | CASSLGGPIQETQYF
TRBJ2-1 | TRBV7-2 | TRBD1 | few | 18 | TGTGCCAGCAGCTTATGGGGAAGACTCCGGGACAGGGGCAATGAGCAGTTCTTC | CASSLWGRLRDRGNEQFF
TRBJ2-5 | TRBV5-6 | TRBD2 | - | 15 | TGTGCCAGCAGCGAACCTAGCGGGAGGGGTGAGACCCAGTACTTC | CASSEPSGRGETQYF
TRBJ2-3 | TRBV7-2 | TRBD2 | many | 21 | TGTGCCAGCAGCCCTAAGGGACTAGCTGGAAGTCGTACTGGTTCACTGTATACGCAGTATTTT | CASSPKGLAGSRTGSLYTQYF
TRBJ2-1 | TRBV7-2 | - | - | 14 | TGTGCCAGCAGCTTATTTAACCAGGGCGATGAGCAGTTCTTC | CASSLFNQGDEQFF
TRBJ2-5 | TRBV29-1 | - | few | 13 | TGCAGCGTTGGCCGGGGACACCAAGAGACCCAGTACTTC | CSVGRGHQETQYF
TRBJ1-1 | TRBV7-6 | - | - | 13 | TGTGCCAGCACCCCGCAAGAATCGAGGGGCGCTTTCTTT | CASTPQESRGAFF
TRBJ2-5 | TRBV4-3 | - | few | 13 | TGCGCCAGCAGCCAGAGCCGAGGAGAGACCCAGTACTTC | CASSQSRGETQYF